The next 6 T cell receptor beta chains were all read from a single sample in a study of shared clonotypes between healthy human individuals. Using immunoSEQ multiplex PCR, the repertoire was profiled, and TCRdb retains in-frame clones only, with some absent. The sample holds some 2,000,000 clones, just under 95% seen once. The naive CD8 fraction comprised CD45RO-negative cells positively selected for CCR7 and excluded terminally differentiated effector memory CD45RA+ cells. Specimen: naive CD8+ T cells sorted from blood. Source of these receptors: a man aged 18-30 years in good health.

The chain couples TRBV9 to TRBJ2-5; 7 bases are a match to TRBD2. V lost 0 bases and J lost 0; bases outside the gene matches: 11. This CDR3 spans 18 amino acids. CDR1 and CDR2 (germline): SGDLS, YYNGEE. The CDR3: CASSVEGVEGGYQETQYF. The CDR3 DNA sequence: TGTGCCAGCAGCGTAGAGGGCGTCGAGGGAGGGTACCAAGAGACCCAGTACTTC.

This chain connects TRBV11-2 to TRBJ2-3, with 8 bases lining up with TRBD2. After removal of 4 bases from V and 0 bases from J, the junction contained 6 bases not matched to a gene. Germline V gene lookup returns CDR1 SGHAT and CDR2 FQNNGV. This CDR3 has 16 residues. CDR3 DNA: TGTGCCAGCAGCTATCTAGCGGGTCCTAGCACAGATACGCAGTATTTT. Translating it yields CASSYLAGPSTDTQYF.

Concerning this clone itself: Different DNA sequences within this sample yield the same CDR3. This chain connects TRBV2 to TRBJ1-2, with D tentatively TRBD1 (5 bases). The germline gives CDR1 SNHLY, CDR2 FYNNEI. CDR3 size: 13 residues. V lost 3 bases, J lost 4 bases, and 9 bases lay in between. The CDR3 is CASSEGGPYGYTF. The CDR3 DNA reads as TGTGCCAGCAGTGAGGGGGGTCCCTATGGCTACACCTTC. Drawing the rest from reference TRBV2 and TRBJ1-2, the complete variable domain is EPEVTQTPSHQVTQMGQEVILRCVPISNHLYFYWYRQILGQKVEFLVSFYNNEISEKSEIFDDQFSVERPDGSNFTLKIRSTKLEDSAMYFCASSEGGPYGYTFGSGTRLTVV.

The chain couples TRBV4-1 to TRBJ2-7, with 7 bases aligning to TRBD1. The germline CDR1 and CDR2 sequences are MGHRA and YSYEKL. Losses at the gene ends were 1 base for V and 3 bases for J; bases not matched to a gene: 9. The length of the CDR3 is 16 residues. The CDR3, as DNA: TGCGCCAGCAGCCAAGGTTCAGGGGGTGTTTTCTACGAGCAGTACTTC. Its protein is CASSQGSGGVFYEQYF.

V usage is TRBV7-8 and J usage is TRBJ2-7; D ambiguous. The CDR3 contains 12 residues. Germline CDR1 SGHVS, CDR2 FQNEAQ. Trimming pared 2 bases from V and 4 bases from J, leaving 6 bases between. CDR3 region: CASSLKRYEQYF. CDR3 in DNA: TGTGCCAGCAGCTTAAAGAGGTACGAGCAGTACTTC. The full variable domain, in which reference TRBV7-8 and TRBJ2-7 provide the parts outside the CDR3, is GAGVSQSPRYKVAKRGQDVALRCDPISGHVSLFWYQQALGQGPEFLTYFQNEAQLDKSGLPSDRFFAERPEGSVSTLKIQRTQQEDSAVYLCASSLKRYEQYFGPGTRLTVT.

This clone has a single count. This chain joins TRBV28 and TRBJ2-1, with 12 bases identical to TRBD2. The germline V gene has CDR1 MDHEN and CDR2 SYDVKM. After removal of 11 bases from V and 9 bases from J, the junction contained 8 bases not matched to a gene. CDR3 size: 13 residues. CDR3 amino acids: CAGRLAGEVEQFF. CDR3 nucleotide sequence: TGTGCCGGCCGACTAGCGGGGGAGGTTGAGCAGTTCTTC.